These 17 T cell receptor beta chains share one sample of origin, sequenced in a study of metastatic and nonmetastatic thyroid tumors. The entire patient cohort was treatment-naive prior to thyroid surgery. Through MiXCR, TCRdb re-clonotyped the PCR reads. Of more than 15,000 clones detected, under 35% appear once; the ten largest clones hold approximately 13%. The sequenced material came from adjacent normal tissue. The receptors originated from a female donor with papillary thyroid cancer or a benign thyroid nodule (not recorded which). Some clones in this sample may be carry-over from other donors' samples.

Only a few counts were recorded for this clone. The CDR3 reads CASSDRAAQTGTYEQYF. DNA for the CDR3: TGTGCCAGCAGTGATAGGGCAGCTCAGACAGGGACCTACGAGCAGTACTTC. The rearrangement uses TRBV6-1 and TRBJ2-7; 7 nucleotides match TRBD1. The CDR3 consists of 17 residues. The V gene end was trimmed by 3 bases and the J gene end by 2 bases; junction bases not matched to a gene: 13. The germline gives CDR1 MNHNS, CDR2 SASEGT.

The chain carries TRBV19 and TRBJ1-4, with 8 bases fitting TRBD1. Germline CDR1 reads LNHDA; CDR2 reads SQIVND (reference sequence). The CDR3 consists of 15 residues. V was clipped by 1 base and J by 7 bases; unmatched bases: 5. This chain's CDR3 is CASSIGGQVLEKLFF. CDR3 DNA: TGTGCCAGTAGTATAGGGGGACAGGTACTTGAAAAACTGTTTTTT.

In regard to this clone: The sample has other DNA sequences that encode this CDR3 too. The chain combines TRBV4-2 with TRBJ2-5, with a weak D call TRBD1 (6 bases). Germline V gene lookup returns CDR1 LGHNA and CDR2 YNFKEQ. Trimming left V 1 base short and J 1 base short, with 10 bases between. This CDR3 has 15 residues. The CDR3: CASSQAEGVQETQYF. CDR3 bases: TGTGCCAGCAGCCAAGCCGAGGGGGTCCAAGAGACCCAGTACTTC.

This clone was recorded a few times. V usage is TRBV18 and J usage is TRBJ2-1; no clear D. The germline V gene has CDR1 KGHSH and CDR2 LQKENI. This CDR3 is 13 amino acids long. V shed 0 bases and J shed 8 bases, with 8 bases lying between them. CDR3 sequence reads: CASSPPVLDEQFF. Written as DNA, the CDR3 is TGTGCCAGCTCACCACCGGTGCTAGATGAGCAGTTCTTC. The entire variable domain, with the rest obtained from reference TRBV18 and TRBJ2-1, is as follows: NAGVMQNPRHLVRRRGQEARLRCSPMKGHSHVYWYRQLPEEGLKFMVYLQKENIIDESGMPKERFSAEFPKEGPSILRIQQVVRGDSAAYFCASSPPVLDEQFFGPGTRLTVL.

V gene TRBV20-1 combines with J gene TRBJ2-1; TRBD2 might be the D (6 bases). Germline assignment: CDR1 DFQATT and CDR2 SNEGSKA (reference sequence). This CDR3 has 16 residues. V dropped 0 bases and J dropped 9 bases, with 21 bases sitting between them. Here the CDR3 DNA reads TGCAGTGCTAGAGATACTTCGAGACTAGATATTGCTGAGCAGTTCTTC. Its protein is CSARDTSRLDIAEQFF.

The rearrangement links TRBV20-1 to TRBJ2-3; TRBD1 might be the D (5 bases). Per germline, CDR1 DFQATT and CDR2 SNEGSKA (reference sequence). V was pared by 6 bases and J by 6 bases, with 19 bases between. The CDR3 length is 14 residues. The CDR3 loop reads CSAHLPTTVDTQYF. In DNA, the CDR3 is TGCAGTGCCCACCTTCCGACGACAGTCGATACGCAGTATTTT.

As to this clone: The conserved final phenylalanine or tryptophan is absent from the CDR3, which likely points to a read error. This rearrangement joins TRBV4-3 to TRBJ1-2; possibly TRBD1 for D (5 bases). The CDR3 covers 15 residues. Germline V gene sequence: CDR1 LGHNA, CDR2 YSLEER. Trimming stripped 1 base from V and 4 bases from J, with 13 bases between. This CDR3 reads CASSQGLGQGYGYTL. The DNA for the CDR3 is TGCGCCAGCAGCCAAGGTCTTGGGCAGGGCTATGGCTACACCCTC.

The genes are TRBV7-2 and TRBJ2-2; D is unclear. The CDR3 sequence is 10 residues long. Germline V CDR1 and CDR2: SGHTA, FQGNSA. Trimming removed 1 base from V and 9 bases from J, with 0 bases in between. Here the CDR3 reads CASSLGELFF. CDR3 DNA: TGTGCCAGCAGCTTAGGGGAGCTGTTTTTT.

CDR3 amino acids: CASSPTEGVYGYTF. The CDR3, as DNA: TGCGCCAGCAGCCCCACAGAGGGCGTCTATGGCTACACCTTC. This chain connects TRBV4-1 to TRBJ1-2; the D is unclear. V lost 4 bases and J 4 bases, leaving 13 bases between the germline ends. Germline CDR1 and CDR2: MGHRA and YSYEKL. The CDR3 is 14 amino acids.

The chain joins TRBV7-9 to TRBJ1-2; D gene ambiguous. Germline V gives CDR1 SEHNR, CDR2 FQNEAQ (reference sequence). There are 13 residues in the CDR3. Trimming took off 0 bases at V and 8 bases at J, with 10 bases between the two ends. The CDR3 loop reads CASSLAQSWGYTF. In DNA, the CDR3 is TGTGCCAGCAGCTTAGCGCAAAGCTGGGGCTACACCTTC.

A few counts support this clone. The chain joins TRBV6-5 to TRBJ2-1; TRBD2 aligns across 8 bases. The CDR3 loop spans 15 amino acids. Germline CDR1 is MNHEY and CDR2 is SVGAGI. The ends lost 2 bases at V and 5 bases at J; junction bases unmatched: 5. CDR3 in DNA: TGTGCCAGCAGTTACGCCGGGACTAGGAACAATGAGCAGTTCTTC. Its protein is CASSYAGTRNNEQFF.

This clone has at least ten counts. The V and J genes are TRBV2 and TRBJ1-6; tentatively, D is TRBD1 (5 bases). Trimming cost V 6 bases and J 4 bases, with 10 bases left between them. The CDR3 contains 14 residues. CDR1 is SNHLY, CDR2 FYNNEI, per germline. DNA of the CDR3: TGTGCCAGCAGAAGGGACGCATATAATTCACCCCTCCACTTT. It yields the protein CASRRDAYNSPLHF.

This clone was seen a handful of times. The chain links TRBV19 to TRBJ1-1, with D tentatively TRBD1 (5 bases). The V and J ends lost 2 bases and 0 bases respectively, with 10 bases between them. This CDR3 comprises 15 residues. Per germline, CDR1 LNHDA and CDR2 SQIVND (reference sequence). This chain's CDR3 is CASSIQAGVNTEAFF. In DNA form, the CDR3 reads TGTGCCAGTAGTATACAGGCGGGGGTGAACACTGAAGCTTTCTTT. Supplemented by reference TRBV19 and TRBJ1-1, the full variable domain reads DGGITQSPKYLFRKEGQNVTLSCEQNLNHDAMYWYRQDPGQGLRLIYYSQIVNDFQKGDIAEGYSVSREKKESFPLTVTSAQKNPTAFYLCASSIQAGVNTEAFFGQGTRLTVV.

This clone was seen just once. This chain links TRBV5-6 with TRBJ1-1, with D possibly TRBD1 on 6 matching bases. The CDR3 runs to 14 residues. Germline values: CDR1 SGHDT, CDR2 YYEEEE. V lost 4 bases to trimming and J lost 5 bases, with 15 bases between them. CDR3 nucleotides: TGTGCCAGCAGCCTAACAGGGTTTGCTACTGAAGCTTTCTTT. This translates into CASSLTGFATEAFF.

The rearrangement uses TRBV7-8 and TRBJ2-7; no firm D call. Trimming pared 2 bases from V and 2 bases from J, leaving 16 bases between. This CDR3 region has 16 residues. CDR1 and CDR2 from the germline V gene are SGHVS and FQNEAQ. CDR3 coding DNA: TGTGCCAGCAGCTTAATCTGGGTGGGCAGTGCCTACGAGCAGTACTTC. It is translated as CASSLIWVGSAYEQYF.

On this clone: Mismatch with germline at one junction end may stem from a read error. The chain is built from TRBV7-2 and TRBJ1-1, with 7 positions matching TRBD1. Germline V gene sequence: CDR1 SGHTA, CDR2 FQGNSA. This CDR3 is 13 amino acids long. CDR3 sequence (DNA): TGTGTCAGCAGCGTACAGGGGTCCCCCGAAGCTTTCTTT. It is translated as CVSSVQGSPEAFF.

This clone was detected a few times. DNA for the CDR3: TGTGCCAGCAGAAGACAGTGGAACACTGAAGCTTTCTTT. Amino acids: CASRRQWNTEAFF. The chain joins TRBV6-2 or TRBV6-3 to TRBJ1-1, with D tentatively TRBD1 (5 bases). Germline CDR1 is MNHEY and CDR2 is SVGEGT. This CDR3 region has 13 residues. V was cut by 6 bases and J by 1 base, with 9 bases left in between.